The clone carrying this T cell receptor beta chain came up a few times. In Seattle, patients joined the study during active infection and were tracked longitudinally. Germline values: CDR1 SGHAT, CDR2 FQNNGV. The CDR3 runs 13 residues. V shed 5 bases and J shed 5 bases, with 10 bases lying between them. The data derive from a study of blood T cell repertoires in COVID-19. Across the study: From T cells, B-cell-depleted T cells, or PBMCs came the material, which was cDNA or gDNA.

The table came from immunoSEQ multiplex PCR; TCRdb's copy has only in-frame clones and leaves some out. The table shows over 150,000 clones, with more than 75% occurring only once. Sequencing was done on a sample of peripheral blood. The source is a woman in her 70s with COVID-19, enrolled during active disease. The gene calls are TRBV11-2 and TRBJ2-1; D is possibly TRBD2 (6 bases). DNA for the CDR3: TGTGCCAGCAGCCCGGGACTTAACAATGAGCAGTTCTTC. Its protein product is CASSPGLNNEQFF.